This passage covers 8 T cell receptor beta chains from one sample sequenced in a study. Via MiXCR, TCRdb re-called the 5' RACE reads, giving one row per CDR3 protein. This table holds about 40,000 distinct CDR3 sequences, approximately 20% found once. The sequenced sample was naive CD4+ T cells sorted from a lymph node. Indicated subset: naive CD4+ T cells, CD4+CD45RA+CD25-. These receptors all stem from a female donor with breast cancer.

V is TRBV5-1 and J is TRBJ2-1, with TRBD1 as a possible D gene (6 bases). Germline CDR1 SGHRS, CDR2 YFSETQ. V lost 0 bases and J lost 10, with 11 bases in between. CDR3 length: 13 residues. The CDR3 DNA reads TGCGCCAGCAGCTTGGACAGGGTCGGAGAGCAGTTCTTC. It translates to CASSLDRVGEQFF.

At least ten counts were recorded for this clonotype. J is TRBJ1-5 and V is TRBV6-1; D may be TRBD1 (6 bases). V lost 3 bases to trimming and J lost 11 bases, with 8 bases between them. The CDR3 has 11 residues. Germline V lookup: CDR1 MNHNS, CDR2 SASEGT. The CDR3 loop reads CASSDWDTQHF. In DNA, the CDR3 is TGTGCCAGCAGTGATTGGGACACCCAGCATTTT.

The chain combines TRBV5-1 with TRBJ1-1, with unresolved D. The germline V gene has CDR1 SGHRS and CDR2 YFSETQ. The CDR3 covers 13 residues. V was clipped by 0 bases and J by 10 bases, with 13 bases between them. In nucleotides, the CDR3 is TGCGCCAGCAGCTTGGAGGGAGTTCCGAGAGCTTTCTTT. It yields the protein CASSLEGVPRAFF.

This clonotype was counted between two and nine times. The gene calls are TRBV7-2 and TRBJ1-5; TRBD1 might be the D (5 bases). V lost 1 base and J lost 5, with 15 bases in between. Germline V gene lookup returns CDR1 SGHTA and CDR2 FQGNSA. The CDR3 totals 16 residues. The CDR3 region has the DNA TGTGCCAGCAGCTTAGTCGCAGGGAGCCCCCATCAGCCCCAGCATTTT. This gives the protein CASSLVAGSPHQPQHF.

This clonotype was recorded many times. The rearrangement uses TRBV14 and TRBJ1-6; no clear D. The V and J ends lost 0 bases and 17 bases respectively, with 11 bases between them. CDR1 and CDR2 from the germline V gene are SGHDN and FVKESK. The CDR3 runs to 12 residues. CDR3 residues: CASSQDSRSFHF. The DNA of the CDR3 is TGTGCCAGCAGCCAAGATTCCCGGAGCTTCCACTTT.

In this sample, this clonotype turned up a few times. The V and J genes are TRBV7-9 and TRBJ1-1, with D hard to call. The ends were cut back, 7 bases at V and 0 bases at J, with 12 bases in the middle. Per the germline V gene, CDR1 is SEHNR and CDR2 is FQNEAQ (reference sequence). This CDR3 spans 14 amino acids. The CDR3 spells CASNLYSLNTEAFF. The CDR3 region has the DNA TGTGCCAGCAACCTATATAGTTTGAACACTGAAGCTTTCTTT. The full variable domain, rest sourced from reference TRBV7-9 and TRBJ1-1, is DTGVSQNPRHKITKRGQNVTFRCDPISEHNRLYWYRQTLGQGPEFLTYFQNEAQLEKSRLLSDRFSAERPKGSFSTLEIQRTEQGDSAMYLCASNLYSLNTEAFFGQGTRLTVV.

This chain links TRBV2 with TRBJ1-1; D might be TRBD1 (5 bases). CDR1 SNHLY and CDR2 FYNNEI come from the germline V gene. This CDR3 has 13 amino acids. V dropped 8 bases and J dropped 5 bases, with 15 bases sitting between them. CDR3 residues: CASFRVRDTEAFF. The CDR3 nucleotides are TGTGCCAGCTTCAGGGTAAGAGATACTGAAGCTTTCTTT.

The chain is built from TRBV6-1 and TRBJ2-2; D is uncertain. The ends were cut back, 0 bases at V and 5 bases at J, with 4 bases in the middle. There are 13 residues in the CDR3. Germline values: CDR1 MNHNS, CDR2 SASEGT. The CDR3 DNA reads TGTGCCAGCAGTGAAGCGGGGACCGGGGAGCTGTTTTTT. It specifies CASSEAGTGELFF.